The clone carrying this T cell receptor beta chain was detected a few times. The target antigen is unknown. TCR alpha and TCR beta cDNA libraries with sample barcodes and UMIs came from 5'RACE using constant-segment primers. TCRdb ran MiXCR on the 5' RACE reads and lists one entry per CDR3 protein. This sample yields a few hundred thousand distinct CDR3 sequences, of which about 16% are seen a single time; about a fifth belongs to the top ten. This sample was included in a study of T-cell memory formation after mild COVID-19. The germline V gene encodes CDR1 LGHNA and CDR2 YSLEER. Deletions cut 0 bases from V and 6 bases from J, with 14 bases between. This CDR3 has 15 amino acids. Whole-study results and caveats: Those CD4+ clones that contracted were mainly in CM and EM (CD8+ ones in EMRA). Cross-reactive memory appears to have joined, as suggested by some responding clones showing up in pre-infection memory.

The chain has TRBV4-3 and TRBJ1-1; D perhaps matches TRBD1 (5 bases). This sequence originates from a man in his late teens or twenties who had mild COVID-19 (a few samples of this study predate the infection). Cell type and time point are not known. Sequenced sample: PBMCs or a T cell subset sorted from them (not recorded which). CDR3 amino acids: CASSQDHGGYAEAFF. CDR3 nucleotides: TGCGCCAGCAGCCAAGATCATGGGGGGTACGCTGAAGCTTTCTTT.